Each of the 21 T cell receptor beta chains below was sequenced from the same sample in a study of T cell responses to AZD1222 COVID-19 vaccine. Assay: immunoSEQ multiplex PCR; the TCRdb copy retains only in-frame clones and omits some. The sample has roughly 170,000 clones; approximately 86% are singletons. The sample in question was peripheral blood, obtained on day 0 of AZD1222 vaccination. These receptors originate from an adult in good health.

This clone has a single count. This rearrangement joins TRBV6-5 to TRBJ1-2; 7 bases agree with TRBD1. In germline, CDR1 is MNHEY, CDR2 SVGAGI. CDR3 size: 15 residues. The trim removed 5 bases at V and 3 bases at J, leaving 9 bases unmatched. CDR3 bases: TGTGCCAGCAGTCAACCGGGACAGTGGTACTATGGCTACACCTTC. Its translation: CASSQPGQWYYGYTF.

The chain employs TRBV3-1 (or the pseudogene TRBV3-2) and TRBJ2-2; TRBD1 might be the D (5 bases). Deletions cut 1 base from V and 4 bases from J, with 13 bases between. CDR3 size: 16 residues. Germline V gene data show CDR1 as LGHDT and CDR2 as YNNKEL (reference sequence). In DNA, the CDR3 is TGTGCCAGCAGCCAAGGCCAGGGAATGGTCACCGGGGAGCTGTTTTTT. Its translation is CASSQGQGMVTGELFF.

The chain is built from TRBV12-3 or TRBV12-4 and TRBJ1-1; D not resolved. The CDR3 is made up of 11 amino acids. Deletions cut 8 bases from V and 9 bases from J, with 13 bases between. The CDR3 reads CASSPTGKAFF. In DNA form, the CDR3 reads TGTGCCAGCTCCCCCACCGGGAAAGCTTTCTTT.

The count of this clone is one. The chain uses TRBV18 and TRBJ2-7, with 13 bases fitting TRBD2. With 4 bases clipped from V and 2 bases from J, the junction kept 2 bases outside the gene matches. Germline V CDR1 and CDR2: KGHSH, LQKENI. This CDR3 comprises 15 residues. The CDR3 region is CASSQTSGRTYEQYF. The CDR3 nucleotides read TGTGCCAGCTCACAGACTAGCGGGAGGACCTACGAGCAGTACTTC.

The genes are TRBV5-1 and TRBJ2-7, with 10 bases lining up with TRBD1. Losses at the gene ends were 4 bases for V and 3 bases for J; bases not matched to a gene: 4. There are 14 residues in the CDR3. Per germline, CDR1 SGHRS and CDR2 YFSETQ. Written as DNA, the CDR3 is TGCGCCAGCAGCGGGGACAGGGGTATCTACGAGCAGTACTTC. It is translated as CASSGDRGIYEQYF.

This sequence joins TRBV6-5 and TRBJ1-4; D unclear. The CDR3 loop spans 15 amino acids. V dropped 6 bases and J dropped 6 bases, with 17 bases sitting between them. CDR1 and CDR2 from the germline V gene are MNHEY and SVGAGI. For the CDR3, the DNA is TGTGCCAGCAGACTAAGAGTAACCGGGGATGAAAAACTGTTTTTT. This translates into CASRLRVTGDEKLFF.

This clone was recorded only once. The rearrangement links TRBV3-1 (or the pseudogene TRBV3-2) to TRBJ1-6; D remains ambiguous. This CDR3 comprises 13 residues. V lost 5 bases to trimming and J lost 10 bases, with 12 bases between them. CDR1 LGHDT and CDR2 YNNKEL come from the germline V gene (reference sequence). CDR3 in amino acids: CASSATAGSPLHF. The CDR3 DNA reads TGTGCCAGCAGCGCGACTGCGGGGTCACCCCTCCACTTT.

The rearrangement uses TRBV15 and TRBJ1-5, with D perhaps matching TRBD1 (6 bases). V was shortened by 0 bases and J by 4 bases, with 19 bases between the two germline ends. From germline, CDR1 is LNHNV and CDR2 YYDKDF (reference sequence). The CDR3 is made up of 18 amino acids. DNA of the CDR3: TGTGCCACCAGCAGAGATAGGCGGGCCAGGGGCCTTAATCAGCCCCAGCATTTT. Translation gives CATSRDRRARGLNQPQHF.

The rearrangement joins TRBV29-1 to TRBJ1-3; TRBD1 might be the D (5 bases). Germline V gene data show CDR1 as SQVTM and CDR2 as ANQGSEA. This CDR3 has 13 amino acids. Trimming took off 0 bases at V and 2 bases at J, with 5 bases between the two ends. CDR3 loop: CSVEETAGNTIYF. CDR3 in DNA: TGCAGCGTTGAAGAGACAGCTGGAAACACCATATATTTT.

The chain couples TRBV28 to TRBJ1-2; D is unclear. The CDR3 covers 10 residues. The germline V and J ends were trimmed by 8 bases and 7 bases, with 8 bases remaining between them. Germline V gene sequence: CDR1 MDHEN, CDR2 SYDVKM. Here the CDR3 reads CASGGSGYTF. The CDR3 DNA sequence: TGTGCCAGCGGTGGCAGTGGCTACACCTTC.

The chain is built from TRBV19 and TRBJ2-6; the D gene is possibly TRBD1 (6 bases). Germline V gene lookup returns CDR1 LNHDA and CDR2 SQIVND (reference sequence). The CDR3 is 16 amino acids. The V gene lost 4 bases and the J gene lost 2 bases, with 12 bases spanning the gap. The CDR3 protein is CASSKQGTAGANVLTF. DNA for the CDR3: TGTGCCAGTAGTAAACAGGGTACGGCTGGGGCCAACGTCCTGACTTTC. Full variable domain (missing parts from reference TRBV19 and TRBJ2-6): DGGITQSPKYLFRKEGQNVTLSCEQNLNHDAMYWYRQDPGQGLRLIYYSQIVNDFQKGDIAEGYSVSREKKESFPLTVTSAQKNPTAFYLCASSKQGTAGANVLTFGAGSRLTVL.

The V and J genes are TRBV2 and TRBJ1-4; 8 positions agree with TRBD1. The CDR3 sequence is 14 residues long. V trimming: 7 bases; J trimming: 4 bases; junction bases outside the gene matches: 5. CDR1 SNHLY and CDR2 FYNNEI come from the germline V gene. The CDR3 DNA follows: TGTGCCAGCAAGAGGGACAGGAATAATGAAAAACTGTTTTTT. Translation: CASKRDRNNEKLFF.

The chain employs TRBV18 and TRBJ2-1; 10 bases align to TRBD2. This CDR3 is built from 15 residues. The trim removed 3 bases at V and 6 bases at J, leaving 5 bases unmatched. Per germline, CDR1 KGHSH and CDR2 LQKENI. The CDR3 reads CASSPGTSGANEQFF. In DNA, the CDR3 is TGTGCCAGCTCACCCGGCACTAGCGGGGCCAATGAGCAGTTCTTC. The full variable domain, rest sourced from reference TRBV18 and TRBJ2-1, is NAGVMQNPRHLVRRRGQEARLRCSPMKGHSHVYWYRQLPEEGLKFMVYLQKENIIDESGMPKERFSAEFPKEGPSILRIQQVVRGDSAAYFCASSPGTSGANEQFFGPGTRLTVL.

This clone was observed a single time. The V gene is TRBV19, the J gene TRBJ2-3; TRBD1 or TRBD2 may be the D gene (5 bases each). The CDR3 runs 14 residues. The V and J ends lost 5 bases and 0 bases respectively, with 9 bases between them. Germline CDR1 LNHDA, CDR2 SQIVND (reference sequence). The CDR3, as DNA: TGTGCCAGTAGTGGGGGAGTTAGCACAGATACGCAGTATTTT. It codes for CASSGGVSTDTQYF.

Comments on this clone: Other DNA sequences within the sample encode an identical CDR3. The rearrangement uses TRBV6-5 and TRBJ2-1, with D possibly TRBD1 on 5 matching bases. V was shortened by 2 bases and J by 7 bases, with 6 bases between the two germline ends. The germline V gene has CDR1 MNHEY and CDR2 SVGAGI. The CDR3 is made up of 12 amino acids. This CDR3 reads CASSYRGNEQFF. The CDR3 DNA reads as TGTGCCAGCAGTTACAGGGGTAATGAGCAGTTCTTC.

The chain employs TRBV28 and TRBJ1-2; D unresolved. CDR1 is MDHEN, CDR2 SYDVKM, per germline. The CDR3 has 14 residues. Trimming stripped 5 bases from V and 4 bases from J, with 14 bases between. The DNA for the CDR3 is TGTGCCAGCAGTCTGAGCCCTGCAGGCTATGGCTACACCTTC. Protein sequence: CASSLSPAGYGYTF.

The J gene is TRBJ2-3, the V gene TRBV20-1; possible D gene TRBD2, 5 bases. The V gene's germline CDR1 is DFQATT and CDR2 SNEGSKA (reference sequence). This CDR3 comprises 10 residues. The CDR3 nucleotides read TGCAGCGGGGGCACAGATACGCAGTATTTT. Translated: CSGGTDTQYF.

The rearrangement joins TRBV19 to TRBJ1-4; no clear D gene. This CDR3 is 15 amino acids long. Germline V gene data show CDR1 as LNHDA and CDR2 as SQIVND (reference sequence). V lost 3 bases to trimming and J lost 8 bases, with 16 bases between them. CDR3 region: CASSMSQRGYEKLFF. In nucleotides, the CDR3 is TGTGCCAGTAGTATGTCTCAGAGAGGCTACGAAAAACTGTTTTTT.

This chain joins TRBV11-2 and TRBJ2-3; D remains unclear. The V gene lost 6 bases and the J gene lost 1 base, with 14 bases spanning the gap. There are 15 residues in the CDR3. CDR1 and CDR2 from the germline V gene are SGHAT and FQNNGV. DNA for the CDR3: TGTGCCAGCAGGTACCGGGCCGGACGCACAGATACGCAGTATTTT. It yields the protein CASRYRAGRTDTQYF.

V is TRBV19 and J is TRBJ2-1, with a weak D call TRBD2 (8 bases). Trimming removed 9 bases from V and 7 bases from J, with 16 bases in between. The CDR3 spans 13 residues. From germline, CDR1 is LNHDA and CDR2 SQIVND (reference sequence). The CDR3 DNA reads TGTGCCAGCGGGAGGGGGCCGTATAATGAGCAGTTCTTC. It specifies CASGRGPYNEQFF.

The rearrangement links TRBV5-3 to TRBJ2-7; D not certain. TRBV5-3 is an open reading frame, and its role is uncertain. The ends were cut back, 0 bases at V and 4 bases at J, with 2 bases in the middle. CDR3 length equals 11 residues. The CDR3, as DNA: TGTGCCAGAAGCTTGGCTTACGAGCAGTACTTC. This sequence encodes CARSLAYEQYF.